Following are 8 T cell receptor beta chains from one sample sequenced in a study of blood T cell repertoires in COVID-19. Generated by immunoSEQ multiplex PCR, the TCRdb table keeps only in-frame clones and is missing some. The table shows 150,000 to 200,000 clones, with 75% to 95% occurring only once. Material: peripheral blood. The origin of the receptors is a man aged 50-59 years with acute or convalescent COVID-19.

The chain recombines TRBV28 with TRBJ2-7; 7 bases fit TRBD1. CDR3 length: 14 amino acids. The junction had 3 bases not matched to a gene; V was cut back by 1 base and J by 3 bases. Per germline, CDR1 MDHEN and CDR2 SYDVKM. The CDR3 DNA sequence: TGTGCCAGCAGTTTATCAGGGGGAGACTACGAGCAGTACTTC. Translating gives CASSLSGGDYEQYF.

This clone was counted only a few times. The chain recombines TRBV9 with TRBJ1-2; D unclear. The germline V gene has CDR1 SGDLS and CDR2 YYNGEE. The V end lost 4 bases, the J end lost 6 bases, and 16 bases lay between the germline ends. This CDR3 has 14 amino acids. CDR3 loop: CASSPPGTRDGYTF. CDR3 sequence (DNA): TGTGCCAGCAGCCCGCCGGGAACGCGCGATGGCTACACCTTC.

This clone is a singleton in its sample. The V and J genes are TRBV7-9 and TRBJ1-1; 8 bases agree with TRBD1. The V segment lost 4 bases and the J segment 5 bases; nucleotides outside the gene matches: 3. CDR3 length: 13 residues. CDR1 and CDR2 (germline): SEHNR, FQNEAQ (reference sequence). The CDR3 DNA reads TGTGCCAGCAGCTCCAGGGGGCGGACTGAAGCTTTCTTT. It codes for CASSSRGRTEAFF. The full variable domain, completed using reference TRBV7-9 and TRBJ1-1, is DTGVSQNPRHKITKRGQNVTFRCDPISEHNRLYWYRQTLGQGPEFLTYFQNEAQLEKSRLLSDRFSAERPKGSFSTLEIQRTEQGDSAMYLCASSSRGRTEAFFGQGTRLTVV.

The J gene is TRBJ1-5, the V gene TRBV18, with 8 bases aligning to TRBD1. The V gene end was trimmed by 2 bases and the J gene end by 5 bases; junction bases not matched to a gene: 8. CDR1 is KGHSH and CDR2 is LQKENI in the germline V gene. This CDR3 has 16 residues. CDR3: CASSPTGTGDYQPQHF. In nucleotides, the CDR3 is TGTGCCAGCTCACCAACAGGGACAGGAGATTATCAGCCCCAGCATTTT.

This chain uses TRBV13 with TRBJ2-3, with TRBD2 matching over 7 bases. The germline CDR1 and CDR2 sequences are PRHDT and FYEKMQ (reference sequence). This CDR3 is built from 15 residues. Trimming took 5 bases from V and 6 from J; bases not matched to a gene: 11. The CDR3 is CASSPQLATVDTQYF. As DNA, the CDR3 is TGTGCCAGCAGCCCTCAACTAGCGACGGTGGATACGCAGTATTTT.

The chain has TRBV7-9 and TRBJ2-1; TRBD2 aligns across 8 bases. CDR1 is SEHNR, CDR2 FQNEAQ, per germline (reference sequence). The CDR3 is made up of 15 amino acids. Germline trimming cut 5 bases from V and 5 bases from J; bases unmatched to any gene: 8. The CDR3 DNA reads as TGTGCCAGCAGCCTGAGCGGGAGAGGCGACAATGAGCAGTTCTTC. As protein: CASSLSGRGDNEQFF. The complete variable domain, with remaining parts taken from reference TRBV7-9 and TRBJ2-1, reads DTGVSQNPRHKITKRGQNVTFRCDPISEHNRLYWYRQTLGQGPEFLTYFQNEAQLEKSRLLSDRFSAERPKGSFSTLEIQRTEQGDSAMYLCASSLSGRGDNEQFFGPGTRLTVL.

The genes are TRBV11-2 and TRBJ1-6, with 11 bases that match TRBD1. This CDR3 region has 17 residues. The germline V gene encodes CDR1 SGHAT and CDR2 FQNNGV. Trimming took 1 base from V and 6 from J; bases not matched to a gene: 5. The CDR3 DNA is TGTGCCAGCAGCTTAGTGGGACAGGGGGTAGGTAATTCACCCCTCCACTTT. This encodes CASSLVGQGVGNSPLHF.

V and J are TRBV19 and TRBJ2-1, with 13 nucleotides matching TRBD2. The CDR3 length is 15 residues. Per germline, CDR1 LNHDA and CDR2 SQIVND (reference sequence). Trimming removed 3 bases from V and 5 bases from J; junction bases left unmatched: 1. The CDR3 DNA follows: TGTGCCAGTAGTATTACTAGCGGGGGGGACAATGAGCAGTTCTTC. Translating gives CASSITSGGDNEQFF. Using reference TRBV19 and TRBJ2-1 for the parts outside the CDR3, the full variable domain is DGGITQSPKYLFRKEGQNVTLSCEQNLNHDAMYWYRQDPGQGLRLIYYSQIVNDFQKGDIAEGYSVSREKKESFPLTVTSAQKNPTAFYLCASSITSGGDNEQFFGPGTRLTVL.